This is a list of T cell receptor beta chains from one sample in a study of patients and donors after allogeneic stem cell transplantation. TCRdb fed the RT-PCR reads into MiXCR, producing one record per CDR3 protein. The data contain about 960,000 distinct CDR3 sequences, around 17% of them seen just once; the ten biggest clones take up under 6.5%. Sequencing used blood, either unsorted or a sorted T cell fraction (not recorded which). These receptors all come from a human donor who was either an allogeneic HSCT recipient or a stem cell or donor lymphocyte infusion donor (not recorded which). It is not recorded whose cells these are; they may come from a transplant donor. The CDR3 runs from the conserved cysteine through the conserved F or W. The order of the fields is D gene, J gene, V gene, clone size, CDR3 protein, CDR3 DNA. The D gene is left open where the match is weak. Where a row states a size, it is once, few, many or the class of an expanded clone; other rows omit it.

d_gene: .; j_gene: TRBJ1-2; v_gene: TRBV28; abundance: few; CDR3aa: CASSDFSGVPYGYTF; CDR3nt: TGTGCCAGCAGTGACTTCTCAGGGGTCCCTTATGGCTACACCTTC
d_gene: .; j_gene: TRBJ2-1; v_gene: TRBV29-1; abundance: many; CDR3aa: CSVTLRGEQFF; CDR3nt: TGCAGCGTTACCTTACGAGGGGAGCAGTTCTTC
d_gene: .; j_gene: TRBJ2-1; v_gene: TRBV4-1; abundance: .; CDR3aa: CASSQDEYNEQFF; CDR3nt: TGCGCCAGCAGCCAAGATGAGTACAATGAGCAGTTCTTC
d_gene: .; j_gene: TRBJ1-4; v_gene: TRBV12-3/TRBV12-4; abundance: .; CDR3aa: CASSLSPSEKLFF; CDR3nt: TGTGCCAGCAGTTTATCCCCCAGTGAAAAACTGTTTTTT
d_gene: TRBD2; j_gene: TRBJ2-4; v_gene: TRBV29-1; abundance: few; CDR3aa: CSVEDGGNVKNIQYF; CDR3nt: TGCAGCGTTGAGGACGGGGGGAACGTCAAAAACATTCAGTACTTC
d_gene: .; j_gene: TRBJ1-1; v_gene: TRBV20-1; abundance: few; CDR3aa: CSARDEAIFF; CDR3nt: TGCAGTGCTAGGGACGAAGCCATTTTCTTT
d_gene: .; j_gene: TRBJ1-2; v_gene: TRBV6-5; abundance: few; CDR3aa: CASSYGWGDGYTF; CDR3nt: TGTGCCAGCAGTTACGGTTGGGGGGATGGCTACACCTTC
d_gene: .; j_gene: TRBJ1-3; v_gene: TRBV2; abundance: few; CDR3aa: CASSPFRNTIYF; CDR3nt: TGTGCCAGCAGTCCGTTTAGGAACACCATATATTTT
d_gene: TRBD2; j_gene: TRBJ2-1; v_gene: TRBV11-2; abundance: .; CDR3aa: CASSPPGLAYREQFF; CDR3nt: TGTGCCAGCAGCCCGCCGGGACTAGCGTACCGGGAGCAGTTCTTC
d_gene: .; j_gene: TRBJ2-3; v_gene: TRBV7-9; abundance: few; CDR3aa: CASSLGRSDTDTQYF; CDR3nt: TGTGCCAGCAGCTTGGGCCGTTCCGACACAGATACGCAGTATTTT
d_gene: .; j_gene: TRBJ2-2; v_gene: TRBV7-2; abundance: few; CDR3aa: CASSSPSGELFF; CDR3nt: TGTGCCAGCAGCTCCCCGTCCGGGGAGCTGTTTTTT
d_gene: .; j_gene: TRBJ2-3; v_gene: TRBV7-9; abundance: .; CDR3aa: CASSLERTPDTQYF; CDR3nt: TGTGCCAGCAGCTTAGAGAGGACACCAGATACGCAGTATTTT
d_gene: .; j_gene: TRBJ2-5; v_gene: TRBV6-1; abundance: many; CDR3aa: CASGKGLARETQYF; CDR3nt: TGTGCCAGCGGCAAGGGGCTAGCGAGAGAGACCCAGTACTTC
d_gene: .; j_gene: TRBJ2-5; v_gene: TRBV24-1; abundance: .; CDR3aa: CATSDPLRQRETQYF; CDR3nt: TGTGCCACCAGTGACCCCCTGAGACAGAGAGAGACCCAGTACTTC
d_gene: .; j_gene: TRBJ2-1; v_gene: TRBV5-1; abundance: few; CDR3aa: CASSPRRGGQNNEQFF; CDR3nt: TGCGCCAGCAGCCCGAGGAGAGGGGGGCAAAACAATGAGCAGTTCTTC
d_gene: TRBD1; j_gene: TRBJ2-7; v_gene: TRBV4-2; abundance: few; CDR3aa: CASSQEAGGITYEQYF; CDR3nt: TGTGCCAGCAGCCAAGAGGCAGGGGGAATCACCTACGAGCAGTACTTC
d_gene: .; j_gene: TRBJ2-7; v_gene: TRBV27; abundance: .; CDR3aa: CASIGTSYEQYF; CDR3nt: TGTGCCAGCATCGGGACCTCCTACGAGCAGTACTTC